This entry describes one T cell receptor (beta chain). Template switching added a universal primer binding site, and final cDNA carried unique molecular identifiers. From the 5' RACE reads, TCRdb called clonotypes with MiXCR, one entry per CDR3 protein. The sample has fewer than 900,000 distinct CDR3 sequences, about 18% seen once; the top ten hold around 13%. The CDR3 runs to 11 residues. The V gene lost 5 bases and the J gene lost 7 bases, with 11 bases spanning the gap. Per germline, CDR1 SQVTM and CDR2 ANQGSEA. This sample is drawn from a study of identical twins. In addition, the sample was reused for a study of T cells expressing NK-cell markers. That report notes: Roughly 6 donors had dominant NKG2C+ clonotypes that comprised roughly 1.0-8% of their CD8+ T cells. Researchers report these clonotypes also headed the CD3+CD56-NKG2C+ fraction in four donors.

The sequence came from a woman aged 18-29 years in good health. The specimen sequenced was PBMCs. The J gene is TRBJ1-1, the V gene TRBV29-1; no definite D call. CDR3 sequence (DNA): TGCAGCGTTTCCCTACCAGGTGAAGCTTTCTTT. Protein sequence: CSVSLPGEAFF.